This T cell receptor (beta chain) is from a study of blood T cell repertoires in COVID-19 (dated by TCRdb to 2020 to 2021). About the full investigation: For ImmuneRACE Cohort 3, a participant was defined as recovered based on two consecutive negative NP/OP PCR tests, clearance by a healthcare professional, or resolution of symptoms. Nearly every sample came with metadata listing a de-identified subject ID, COVID-19 status, age in years and sex. Deeply sampled blood TCRbeta repertoires from subjects exposed to, actively infected with, or recovered from COVID-19 were included in the dataset. Samples came from the ongoing ImmuneRACE study (first 160 participants) plus 1,254 subjects from 6 global collaborators. Where HLA class I and class II types were available, the types were taken from metadata supplied by the sample provider, not from assay-based typing. The material from the prospective study consisted of cDNA or gDNA derived from T cells, B-cell-depleted T cells, or PBMCs. The repertoires were released in a freely available public database meant as a resource for research on the immune response to SARS-CoV-2. Collaborator samples came from the United States, Italy and Spain and covered acute and convalescent phases of COVID-19. What the research found in general, with its limitations: The amount of clinical and demographic metadata varied by source and participant and was provided uncurated.

The immunoSEQ Assay, a bias-controlled multiplex PCR, was used to amplify TCRbeta CDR3 regions from genomic DNA. For the original study's pipeline: Within the assay, amplification of reference gene primers was used to estimate how many nucleated cells each sample contained. To quantify the absolute abundance of each unique TCRbeta CDR3 rearrangement, sequence reads were collapsed and filtered. For each sample, productive Simpson clonality was calculated as the square root of Simpson's diversity index over productive rearrangements. TCRdb took over this immuneACCESS table, retaining in-frame rearrangements with V and J assigned. Such tables are incomplete; in checked studies, under half of the missing clones stem from an unresolved V gene, and the remainder is unexplained. The V and J calls and the clone size are those of that table, but D and trimming were determined from the DNA. The sample table contains more than 300,000 clones; only one count was recorded for about 89% of them. Around 1.9% of the sample goes to the ten largest clones.

Trimming takes 5 bases from V and 2 bases from J, and the germline ends sit 9 bases apart. Per the germline V gene, MNHEY is the CDR1 and SVGAGI is the CDR2. The CDR3 has 13 amino acids, counting the end cysteine and phenylalanine. Only CDR3 DNA is held: 39 bases, read in frame from base 1. In the case of this clone: Its antigen remains undetermined. Base qualities are not at hand, and no much larger clone is one base apart.

Participants in the prospective study were aged roughly 18 to 100 years, lived in 24 United States geographic areas, and enrolled through a virtual design. In the prospective study, cohorts were assigned on the basis of participant-reported clinical history obtained from a screening survey and a study questionnaire. In the prospective study, whole blood, serum and a nasopharyngeal or oropharyngeal swab were collected from each participant by mobile phlebotomists. Additional blood draws and questionnaires over an approximately 2-month period could optionally be provided by prospective study participants. Prospective study blood samples were shipped either frozen or at room temperature before DNA extraction.

The sequence derives from a man in his forties in a cohort exposed to, infected with or recovered from COVID-19 (not recorded which). The rearranged segments are TRBV6-5 and TRBJ1-1; the best D guess is TRBD1, with 6 bases matching. Sequenced input: PBMCs or T cells enriched from blood (not recorded which). The CDR3 in this case is CASSRTENTEAFF. The DNA sequence is TGTGCCAGCAGTAGGACAGAAAACACTGAAGCTTTCTTT.